This entry lists 27 T cell receptor beta chains sequenced from one sample in a study of T cells expressing NK-cell markers (dated by TCRdb to 2019 to 2021). Libraries were made using 5' RACE. Sequencer: Illumina HiSeq 2000. Following reprocessing of the reads by TCRdb, the data hold one row per CDR3 protein sequence and no DNA is available. Per the sample table, the count is about 160,000 distinct CDR3 sequences. The top ten clones comprise less than 20% of the sample. The sequenced material came from blood T cells: a sorted CD56 or NKG2C T cell subset, CD4+ or CD8+ T cells, or bulk PBMC T cells (not recorded which). The receptors were sampled from a woman between 18 and 70 years old in good health.

This chain links TRBV7-3 with TRBJ2-3; TCRdb's D gene call, TRBD2, goes unchecked for lack of DNA. This CDR3 spans 13 amino acids. Germline V lookup: CDR1 SGHTA, CDR2 FQGTGA. CDR3 region: CASSLDYSDTQYF.

The chain uses TRBV20-1 and TRBJ2-5; no DNA is available, so the TRBD2 call from TCRdb remains unchecked. Germline V lookup: CDR1 DFQATT, CDR2 SNEGSKA (reference sequence). The CDR3 loop spans 16 amino acids. The CDR3 loop reads CSARASGSPNSETQYF.

The V gene is TRBV10-3, the J gene TRBJ1-5. CDR1 and CDR2 from the germline V gene are ENHRY and SYGVKD. The CDR3 runs to 13 residues. The CDR3 spells CAISEGRNQPQHF.

The rearrangement joins TRBV5-6 to TRBJ2-3; the TCRdb D gene call, TRBD1, has no DNA to confirm it. This CDR3 region has 15 residues. CDR1 is SGHDT, CDR2 YYEEEE, per germline. CDR3 residues: CASSFGVGTTDTQYF.

CDR3 loop: CASSDLRDVNNEQFF. V and J are TRBV25-1 and TRBJ2-1; with no DNA, the TCRdb D assignment of TRBD1 cannot be verified. The germline CDR1 and CDR2 sequences are MGHDK and SYGVNS. The CDR3 runs to 15 residues. Based on the CDR3 plus reference TRBV25-1 and TRBJ2-1, the full variable domain is EADIYQTPRYLVIGTGKKITLECSQTMGHDKMYWYQQDPGMELHLIHYSYGVNSTEKGDLSSESTVSRIRTEHFPLTLESARPSHTSQYLCASSDLRDVNNEQFFGPGTRLTVL.

J is TRBJ2-1 and V is TRBV6-5. Germline CDR1 MNHEY, CDR2 SVGAGI. This CDR3 has 15 residues. CDR3 amino acids: CASSYSTGVYNEQFF.

The rearrangement joins TRBV5-6 to TRBJ2-1; TCRdb's D gene call, TRBD2, goes unchecked for lack of DNA. Germline V gives CDR1 SGHDT, CDR2 YYEEEE. The CDR3 has 17 residues. CDR3 sequence reads: CASIRSGGVASGSRGFF. The variable domain in full, with the rest retrieved from reference TRBV5-6 and TRBJ2-1, is DAGVTQSPTHLIKTRGQQVTLRCSPKSGHDTVSWYQQALGQGPQFIFQYYEEEERQRGNFPDRFSGHQFPNYSSELNVNALLLGDSALYLCASIRSGGVASGSRGFFGPGTRLTVL.

This chain links TRBV18 with TRBJ2-7; as DNA is missing, the TRBD2 call by TCRdb cannot be tested. The germline CDR1 and CDR2 sequences are KGHSH and LQKENI. CDR3 length: 15 residues. CDR3 amino acids: CASSPPGLTSYEQYF.

The chain is built from TRBV7-3 and TRBJ2-3; TCRdb indicates TRBD2, and absent DNA this call remains unverified. Germline CDR1 and CDR2: SGHTA and FQGTGA. The CDR3 extends over 15 amino acids. The chain's CDR3 is CASSLMTSVTDTQYF.

V usage is TRBV20-1 and J usage is TRBJ2-3; lacking DNA, the TRBD2 call made by TCRdb goes unchecked. The CDR3 totals 15 residues. Germline assignment: CDR1 DFQATT and CDR2 SNEGSKA (reference sequence). CDR3 sequence: CSARDRTSGAYTQYF.

The gene calls are TRBV9 and TRBJ2-1; TCRdb indicates TRBD2, and absent DNA this call remains unverified. Per the germline V gene, CDR1 is SGDLS and CDR2 is YYNGEE. The CDR3 totals 18 residues. CDR3: CASSPRTSGGLAYNEQFF.

The gene calls are TRBV3-1 and TRBJ2-1; as DNA is missing, the TRBD2 call by TCRdb cannot be tested. Germline CDR1 LGHDT, CDR2 YNNKEL (reference sequence). The CDR3 is made up of 13 amino acids. The CDR3 is CASTLLEGVGMFF.

The J gene is TRBJ2-2, the V gene TRBV12-3 or TRBV12-4; TCRdb proposes TRBD2, but this gene call is untestable without DNA. This CDR3 contains 16 residues. CDR3 protein: CASSLRPRGGPGELFF.

The rearrangement links TRBV27 to TRBJ2-3; TCRdb proposes TRBD2, but this gene call is untestable without DNA. In germline, CDR1 is MNHEY, CDR2 SMNVEV (reference sequence). This CDR3 region has 15 residues. CDR3 sequence: CASSFLTSGPDTQYF.

The rearrangement uses TRBV6-6 and TRBJ2-5. Looked up from germline, CDR1 is MNHNY and CDR2 is SVGAGI (reference sequence). CDR3 length: 13 residues. The CDR3 spells CASSLVSRETQYF.

The genes are TRBV7-6 and TRBJ1-2; TCRdb designates TRBD1, a call that cannot be tested without DNA. The CDR3 runs 12 residues. Looked up from germline, CDR1 is SGHVS and CDR2 is FNYEAQ. The CDR3 here is CASSFLDSSYTF.

The chain has TRBV20-1 and TRBJ1-1. Germline V gives CDR1 DFQATT, CDR2 SNEGSKA (reference sequence). The CDR3 contains 14 residues. CDR3 in amino acids: CSAREGSGTTEAFF.

V is TRBV7-8 and J is TRBJ2-1; the TRBD2 assignment by TCRdb is unverifiable without DNA. Germline V lookup: CDR1 SGHVS, CDR2 FQNEAQ. The CDR3 spans 14 residues. The CDR3 sequence: CASSLGSAGAEQFF.

The chain links TRBV11-2 to TRBJ1-1. The CDR3 totals 12 residues. From germline, CDR1 is SGHAT and CDR2 FQNNGV. CDR3 protein: CASSFRDTEAFF. The whole variable domain, remainder taken from reference TRBV11-2 and TRBJ1-1, is EAGVAQSPRYKIIEKRQSVAFWCNPISGHATLYWYQQILGQGPKLLIQFQNNGVVDDSQLPKDRFSAERLKGVDSTLKIQPAKLEDSAVYLCASSFRDTEAFFGQGTRLTVV.

The genes are TRBV20-1 and TRBJ2-1; TCRdb indicates TRBD2, and absent DNA this call remains unverified. CDR1 DFQATT and CDR2 SNEGSKA come from the germline V gene (reference sequence). CDR3 length equals 17 residues. CDR3: CSARSGGAVGSYNEQFF.

V and J are TRBV12-3 or TRBV12-4 and TRBJ1-6; TCRdb reports TRBD1, a call that lacks DNA to check it against. This CDR3 has 13 residues. CDR3 sequence reads: CASSRTANSPLHF.

The chain links TRBV20-1 to TRBJ1-1; the TCRdb D gene call, TRBD1, has no DNA to confirm it. Germline V gene sequence: CDR1 DFQATT, CDR2 SNEGSKA (reference sequence). The CDR3 has 11 residues. This chain's CDR3 is CGGKGATEAFF.

This chain uses TRBV5-1 with TRBJ2-3; TCRdb outputs TRBD1, but without DNA this stays unchecked. CDR1 is SGHRS and CDR2 is YFSETQ in the germline V gene. The CDR3 covers 16 residues. CDR3 region: CASSLGQGASTDTQYF.

The CDR3 sequence: CASRGLPDEAFF. This chain joins TRBV7-2 and TRBJ1-1. Germline CDR1 and CDR2: SGHTA and FQGNSA. This CDR3 has 12 amino acids. Together with reference TRBV7-2 and TRBJ1-1, the CDR3 gives the full variable domain: GAGVSQSPSNKVTEKGKDVELRCDPISGHTALYWYRQSLGQGLEFLIYFQGNSAPDKSGLPSDRFSAERTGGSVSTLTIQRTQQEDSAVYLCASRGLPDEAFFGQGTRLTVV.

The V gene is TRBV5-1, the J gene TRBJ2-1; TCRdb designates TRBD2, a call that cannot be tested without DNA. The CDR3 loop spans 17 amino acids. Germline V gene lookup returns CDR1 SGHRS and CDR2 YFSETQ. This CDR3 reads CASSKLGTSGSYNEQFF.

The chain joins TRBV12-3 or TRBV12-4 to TRBJ2-1; checking the TCRdb D call of TRBD2 is not possible without DNA. This CDR3 spans 17 amino acids. CDR3 in amino acids: CASSEWPSGGAYNEQFF.

The chain uses TRBV15 and TRBJ2-7; TCRdb indicates TRBD1, and absent DNA this call remains unverified. The CDR3 totals 14 residues. Germline V gives CDR1 LNHNV, CDR2 YYDKDF (reference sequence). The CDR3 here is CATSLGKLDYEQYF.